This T cell receptor beta chain was obtained from a study of identical twins. TCRdb reprocessed the 5' RACE reads via MiXCR and lists one record per CDR3 protein. The data hold 700,000 or so distinct CDR3 sequences, with over 8.5% observed a single time. V dropped 2 bases and J dropped 3; count of bases not matched to a gene: 10. The CDR3 loop spans 17 amino acids. Germline V lookup: CDR1 MNHEY, CDR2 SMNVEV (reference sequence). The sample was also reused in another study, on yellow fever vaccine responses in identical twins.

The sequence was collected from a woman aged 18-29 years in good health. Sequencing was carried out using PBMCs. This chain joins TRBV27 and TRBJ2-1, with 7 bases that match TRBD2. The CDR3 reads CASSLNRPGGNYNEQFF. The CDR3 region has the DNA TGTGCCAGCAGTTTAAATCGCCCGGGGGGAAACTACAATGAGCAGTTCTTC.